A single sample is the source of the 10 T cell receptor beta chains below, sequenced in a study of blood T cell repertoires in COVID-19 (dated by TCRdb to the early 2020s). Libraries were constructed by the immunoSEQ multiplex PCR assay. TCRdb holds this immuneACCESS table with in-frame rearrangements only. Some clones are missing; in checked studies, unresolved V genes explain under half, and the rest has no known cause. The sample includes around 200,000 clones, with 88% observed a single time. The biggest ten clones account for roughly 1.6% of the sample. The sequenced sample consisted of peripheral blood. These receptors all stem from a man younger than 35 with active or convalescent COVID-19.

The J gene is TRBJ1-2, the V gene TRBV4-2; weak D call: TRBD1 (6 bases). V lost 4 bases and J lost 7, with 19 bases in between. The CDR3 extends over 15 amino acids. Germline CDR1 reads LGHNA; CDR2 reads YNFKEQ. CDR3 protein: CASSLTGLGEVGYTF. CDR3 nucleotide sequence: TGTGCCAGCAGCCTCACAGGGTTAGGTGAGGTTGGCTACACCTTC.

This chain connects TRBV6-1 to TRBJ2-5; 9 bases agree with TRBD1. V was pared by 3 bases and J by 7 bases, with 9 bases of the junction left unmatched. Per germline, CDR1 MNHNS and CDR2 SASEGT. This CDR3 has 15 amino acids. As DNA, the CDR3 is TGTGCCAGCAGTGAGGAGGGACAGGGTATTCGGACCCAGTACTTC. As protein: CASSEEGQGIRTQYF.

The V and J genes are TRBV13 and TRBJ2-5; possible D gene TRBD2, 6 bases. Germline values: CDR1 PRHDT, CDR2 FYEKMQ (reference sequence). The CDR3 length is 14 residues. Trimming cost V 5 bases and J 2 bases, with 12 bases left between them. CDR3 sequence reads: CASSVRAGQETQYF. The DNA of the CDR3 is TGTGCCAGCAGCGTACGGGCGGGGCAAGAGACCCAGTACTTC.

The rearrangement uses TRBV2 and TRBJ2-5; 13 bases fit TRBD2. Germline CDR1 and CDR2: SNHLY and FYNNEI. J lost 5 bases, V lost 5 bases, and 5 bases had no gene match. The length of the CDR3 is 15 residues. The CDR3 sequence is CASSRGLAGSETQYF. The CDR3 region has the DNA TGTGCCAGCAGTCGGGGACTAGCGGGGTCGGAGACCCAGTACTTC.

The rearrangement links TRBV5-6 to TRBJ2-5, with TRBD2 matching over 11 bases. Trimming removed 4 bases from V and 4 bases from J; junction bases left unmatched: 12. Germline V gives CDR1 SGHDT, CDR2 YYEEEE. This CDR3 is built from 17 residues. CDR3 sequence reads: CASSIGRLAGGAETQYF. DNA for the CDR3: TGTGCCAGCAGCATCGGGCGGCTAGCGGGGGGAGCAGAGACCCAGTACTTC.

This CDR3 reads CASGLGQDEETQYF. The CDR3 nucleotides are TGTGCTAGTGGTTTGGGACAGGATGAAGAGACCCAGTACTTC. The chain couples TRBV12-5 to TRBJ2-5; maybe TRBD1 (6 bases). This CDR3 contains 14 residues. The germline gives CDR1 LGHNT, CDR2 FRNRAP. V was shortened by 1 base and J by 3 bases, with 9 bases between the two germline ends. Variable domain in full (rest from reference TRBV12-5 and TRBJ2-5): DARVTQTPRHKVTEMGQEVTMRCQPILGHNTVFWYRQTMMQGLELLAYFRNRAPLDDSGMPKDRFSAEMPDATLATLKIQPSEPRDSAVYFCASGLGQDEETQYFGPGTRLLVL.

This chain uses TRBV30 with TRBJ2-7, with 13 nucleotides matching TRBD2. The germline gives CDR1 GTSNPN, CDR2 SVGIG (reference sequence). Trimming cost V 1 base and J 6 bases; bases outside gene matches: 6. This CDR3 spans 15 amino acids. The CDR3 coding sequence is TGTGCCTGGAGTGGGCGGACTAGCGGGAGCCTCGAGCAGTACTTC. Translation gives CAWSGRTSGSLEQYF. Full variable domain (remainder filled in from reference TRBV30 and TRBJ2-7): SQTIHQWPATLVQPVGSPLSLECTVEGTSNPNLYWYRQAAGRGLQLLFYSVGIGQISSEVPQNLSASRPQDRQFILSSKKLLLSDSGFYLCAWSGRTSGSLEQYFGPGTRLTVT.

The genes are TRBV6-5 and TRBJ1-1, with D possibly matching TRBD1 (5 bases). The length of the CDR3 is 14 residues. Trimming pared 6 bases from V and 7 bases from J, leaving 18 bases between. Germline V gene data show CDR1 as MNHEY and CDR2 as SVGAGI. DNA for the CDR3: TGTGCCAGCAGCCCGTTTCACAGGTTGGTTGAAGCTTTCTTT. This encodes CASSPFHRLVEAFF.

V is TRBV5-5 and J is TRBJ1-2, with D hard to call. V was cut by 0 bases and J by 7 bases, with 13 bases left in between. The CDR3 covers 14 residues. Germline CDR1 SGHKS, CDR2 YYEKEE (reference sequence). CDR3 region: CASSLDIPTGGYTF. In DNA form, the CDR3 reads TGTGCCAGCAGCTTGGACATTCCCACGGGTGGCTACACCTTC.

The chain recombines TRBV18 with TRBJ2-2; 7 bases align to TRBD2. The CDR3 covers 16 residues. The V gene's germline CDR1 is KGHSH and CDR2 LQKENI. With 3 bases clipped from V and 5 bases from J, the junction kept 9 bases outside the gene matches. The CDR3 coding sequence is TGTGCCAGCTCACCCGTAGCCCGGGGGGAGACCGGGGAGCTGTTTTTT. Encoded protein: CASSPVARGETGELFF.